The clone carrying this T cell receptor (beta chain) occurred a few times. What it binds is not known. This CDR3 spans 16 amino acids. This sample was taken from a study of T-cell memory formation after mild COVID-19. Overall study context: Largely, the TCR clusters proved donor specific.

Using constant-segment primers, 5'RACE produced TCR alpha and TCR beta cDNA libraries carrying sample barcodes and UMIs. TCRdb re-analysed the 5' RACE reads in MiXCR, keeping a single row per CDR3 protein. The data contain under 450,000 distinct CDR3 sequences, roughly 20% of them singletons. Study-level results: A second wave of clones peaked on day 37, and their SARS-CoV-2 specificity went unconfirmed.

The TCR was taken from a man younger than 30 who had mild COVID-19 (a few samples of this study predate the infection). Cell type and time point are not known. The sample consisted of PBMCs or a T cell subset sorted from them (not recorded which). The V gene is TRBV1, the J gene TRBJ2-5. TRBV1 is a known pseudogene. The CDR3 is CTSSQDGSGVRETQYF. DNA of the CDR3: TGCACCAGCAGCCAAGACGGGTCCGGTGTAAGAGAGACCCAGTACTTC.